The 29 T cell receptor beta chains listed next were all sequenced from one sample in a study of T cells in Graves' hyperthyroidism and ophthalmopathy. TCR beta CDR3 sequences were amplified from RNA transcripts. During a first-round RT-PCR of the TCR CDR3, the HTBI primer set was used. Each CDR3 protein gets one entry after TCRdb re-called the multiplex PCR reads with MiXCR. The data show more than 300,000 distinct CDR3 sequences, about 12% seen once. The sample consisted of blood. The receptor source for this set is a woman aged 18-29 years with Graves' hyperthyroidism.

This clonotype was found a few times. This chain connects TRBV4-2 to TRBJ1-5; D remains ambiguous. Germline loops: CDR1 LGHNA, CDR2 YNFKEQ. The CDR3 is 16 residues long. Trimming took 0 bases from V and 7 from J, leaving 16 bases between them. Written as DNA, the CDR3 is TGTGCCAGCAGCCAAGAGGTGAGGGTGGGGAACCAGCCCCAGCATTTT. It is translated as CASSQEVRVGNQPQHF.

This clonotype has at least ten counts. J is TRBJ1-2 and V is TRBV12-3 or TRBV12-4, with D perhaps TRBD1 (6 bases). V was cut by 8 bases and J by 8 bases, with 15 bases left in between. The CDR3 spans 12 residues. The CDR3 protein is CASRGLARGYTF. The CDR3 bases are TGTGCCAGCCGGGGGCTTGCTAGAGGCTACACCTTC.

The table lists this clonotype with many counts. The chain recombines TRBV28 with TRBJ1-4; TRBD1 is a possible D gene (5 bases). Per germline, CDR1 MDHEN and CDR2 SYDVKM. The V gene lost 8 bases and the J gene lost 0 bases, with 13 bases spanning the gap. The CDR3 covers 15 residues. Here the CDR3 reads CASGGAGATNEKLFF. The CDR3 DNA reads TGTGCCAGCGGGGGAGCGGGGGCAACTAATGAAAAACTGTTTTTT.

Ten or more counts support this clonotype. In DNA, the CDR3 is TGTGCCAGCAGCTTATACCGCGCCGGGACAGGGCAATATAGCAATCAGCCCCAGCATTTT. This gives the protein CASSLYRAGTGQYSNQPQHF. The V and J genes are TRBV11-3 and TRBJ1-5; the match to TRBD1 covers 9 bases. The CDR3 loop spans 20 amino acids. CDR1 SGHNT and CDR2 YENEEA come from the germline V gene. V shed 2 bases, J shed 0 bases, and the junction held 14 bases outside the gene matches.

This clonotype has at least ten counts. This chain joins TRBV28 and TRBJ2-7; perhaps TRBD2 as D (6 bases). Trimming took off 5 bases at V and 6 bases at J, with 14 bases between the two ends. Germline values: CDR1 MDHEN, CDR2 SYDVKM. The CDR3 contains 13 residues. Here the CDR3 DNA reads TGTGCCAGCAGTCTTCCCGGGGGTGGCGAGCAGTACTTC. It yields the protein CASSLPGGGEQYF.

This clonotype occurred many times. The genes are TRBV7-8 and TRBJ2-1; D is unclear. Germline-derived CDR1 and CDR2 are SGHVS and FQNEAQ. This CDR3 is 14 amino acids long. Trimming cost V 6 bases and J 0 bases, with 9 bases left between them. CDR3 residues: CASRKDRSYNEQFF. The CDR3 bases are TGTGCCAGCAGGAAAGATCGCTCCTACAATGAGCAGTTCTTC.

The sample holds many counts of this clonotype. The rearrangement joins TRBV6-2 or TRBV6-3 to TRBJ1-5; tentatively, D is TRBD1 (6 bases). Trimming left V 6 bases short and J 0 bases short, with 18 bases between. CDR1 and CDR2 (germline): MNHEY, SVGEGT. This CDR3 comprises 17 residues. As DNA, the CDR3 is TGTGCCAGCAGCCCCTCCGGACAGACCTATAGCAATCAGCCCCAGCATTTT. It translates to CASSPSGQTYSNQPQHF.

This clonotype was seen repeatedly, ten times or more. This chain joins TRBV28 and TRBJ2-7; possibly TRBD2 for D (5 bases). The CDR3 loop spans 15 amino acids. The V end lost 7 bases, the J end lost 2 bases, and 18 bases lay between the germline ends. Germline V CDR1 and CDR2: MDHEN, SYDVKM. The CDR3 spells CASKSGKGITYEQYF. The CDR3 nucleotides are TGTGCCAGCAAATCGGGGAAAGGGATAACCTACGAGCAGTACTTC. Drawing the rest from reference TRBV28 and TRBJ2-7, the complete variable domain is DVKVTQSSRYLVKRTGEKVFLECVQDMDHENMFWYRQDPGLGLRLIYFSYDVKMKEKGDIPEGYSVSREKKERFSLILESASTNQTSMYLCASKSGKGITYEQYFGPGTRLTVT.

The chain couples TRBV28 to TRBJ1-2, with 8 bases identical to TRBD1. Unmatched junction bases numbered 6, after V lost 4 bases and J lost 8 bases. The length of the CDR3 is 13 residues. Looked up from germline, CDR1 is MDHEN and CDR2 is SYDVKM. The CDR3 DNA follows: TGTGCCAGCAGTTATGGACAGGGAAGGGGCTACACCTTC. As protein: CASSYGQGRGYTF.

This clonotype was observed many times. This chain joins TRBV2 and TRBJ2-5; 10 bases are shared with TRBD1. Germline V lookup: CDR1 SNHLY, CDR2 FYNNEI. With V trimmed by 4 bases and J by 5 bases, 10 bases remained unmatched. CDR3 length: 16 amino acids. CDR3 nucleotides: TGTGCCAGCAGTGGACTGACAGGGGGCGTTGCGGAGACCCAGTACTTC. This codes for CASSGLTGGVAETQYF.

This clonotype was seen ten or more times. The gene calls are TRBV20-1 and TRBJ2-1; D unresolved. Germline values: CDR1 DFQATT, CDR2 SNEGSKA (reference sequence). Trimming cost V 1 base and J 6 bases, with 16 bases left between them. The CDR3 covers 15 residues. This chain's CDR3 is CSARAFSSGGNEQFF. In DNA form, the CDR3 reads TGCAGTGCTAGAGCTTTTTCTAGTGGTGGCAATGAGCAGTTCTTC.

This clonotype appeared many times. The V and J genes are TRBV7-9 and TRBJ2-7; D is unresolved. Germline lookup yields CDR1 SEHNR and CDR2 FQNEAQ (reference sequence). Trimming stripped 1 base from V and 0 bases from J, with 7 bases between. The CDR3 is 14 amino acids. This CDR3 is CASSLDSPSYEQYF. The CDR3 DNA sequence: TGTGCCAGCAGCTTAGACTCTCCCTCCTACGAGCAGTACTTC.

This clonotype has a count of ten or more. This sequence joins TRBV7-2 and TRBJ2-3; possibly TRBD2 for D (5 bases). Trimming pared 5 bases from V and 0 bases from J, leaving 12 bases between. CDR1 SGHTA and CDR2 FQGNSA come from the germline V gene. The CDR3 sequence is 15 residues long. CDR3 sequence: CASSTGLTSTDTQYF. As DNA, the CDR3 is TGTGCCAGCAGCACCGGACTTACAAGCACAGATACGCAGTATTTT.

The CDR3 nucleotides read TGTGCCAGCAGCCCAACCTTGGGCACAGATACGCAGTATTTT. Protein: CASSPTLGTDTQYF. This chain connects TRBV4-2 to TRBJ2-3; D is undetermined. The germline V gene encodes CDR1 LGHNA and CDR2 YNFKEQ. V lost 4 bases and J lost 1, with 9 bases in between. The CDR3 contains 14 residues.

This clonotype occurred a few times. The gene calls are TRBV30 and TRBJ1-3, with D hard to call. The V gene's germline CDR1 is GTSNPN and CDR2 SVGIG (reference sequence). V was trimmed by 5 bases and J by 3 bases, leaving 8 bases between them. The CDR3 sequence is 12 residues long. Here the CDR3 reads CAWGFGGNTIYF. As DNA, the CDR3 is TGTGCCTGGGGATTTGGTGGAAACACCATATATTTT.

This clonotype was counted ten times or more. V is TRBV11-2 and J is TRBJ1-1; 7 bases are shared with TRBD1. CDR3 size: 13 residues. The V segment lost 4 bases and the J segment 11 bases; nucleotides outside the gene matches: 10. Germline lookup yields CDR1 SGHAT and CDR2 FQNNGV. CDR3 protein: CASSSRGQADAFF. As DNA, the CDR3 is TGTGCCAGCAGCTCGCGAGGACAGGCAGACGCTTTCTTT.

Many counts were recorded for this clonotype. This rearrangement joins TRBV28 to TRBJ1-5, with 10 bases matching TRBD1. CDR3 length: 17 amino acids. J was trimmed by 6 bases and V by 6 bases; bases with no gene match: 14. Germline-derived CDR1 and CDR2 are MDHEN and SYDVKM. The CDR3 DNA reads TGTGCCAGCAGGACAGGGGGCACGGGACAGGGTCTTCAGCCCCAGCATTTT. This sequence encodes CASRTGGTGQGLQPQHF.

In its sample, this clonotype was seen many times. The V call is TRBV20-1, the J call TRBJ2-7; D is unclear. Germline V gene lookup returns CDR1 DFQATT and CDR2 SNEGSKA (reference sequence). Trimming removed 7 bases from V and 2 bases from J, with 9 bases in between. CDR3 length: 11 residues. The CDR3 DNA sequence: TGCAGTGTAACACCGACCTACGAGCAGTACTTC. Protein product: CSVTPTYEQYF.

This clonotype was seen ten or more times. The V gene is TRBV9, the J gene TRBJ2-1, with 13 nucleotides matching TRBD2. The trim removed 3 bases at V and 5 bases at J, leaving 2 bases unmatched. This CDR3 comprises 15 residues. Germline loops: CDR1 SGDLS, CDR2 YYNGEE. The CDR3 region is CASSDGTSGDNEQFF. CDR3 nucleotide sequence: TGTGCCAGCAGCGACGGGACTAGCGGGGACAATGAGCAGTTCTTC. Full variable domain (missing parts from reference TRBV9 and TRBJ2-1): DSGVTQTPKHLITATGQRVTLRCSPRSGDLSVYWYQQSLDQGLQFLIQYYNGEERAKGNILERFSAQQFPDLHSELNLSSLELGDSALYFCASSDGTSGDNEQFFGPGTRLTVL.

The sample holds many counts of this clonotype. The genes are TRBV18 and TRBJ1-5, with no clear D. CDR3 length: 13 residues. The V gene's germline CDR1 is KGHSH and CDR2 LQKENI. Trimming took 8 bases from V and 6 from J, leaving 14 bases between them. The CDR3 sequence is CASRGRNGQPQHF. CDR3 DNA sequence: TGTGCCAGCCGAGGAAGGAATGGTCAGCCCCAGCATTTT.

This clonotype came up many times. This chain connects TRBV2 to TRBJ2-7; TRBD2 is a possible D gene (6 bases). CDR1 and CDR2 (germline): SNHLY, FYNNEI. V was pared by 4 bases and J by 3 bases, with 13 bases between. The CDR3 consists of 14 residues. The CDR3 loop is CASSAVADFYEQYF. The DNA for the CDR3 is TGTGCCAGCAGTGCGGTAGCGGATTTCTACGAGCAGTACTTC. The whole variable domain, filled in from reference TRBV2 and TRBJ2-7, reads EPEVTQTPSHQVTQMGQEVILRCVPISNHLYFYWYRQILGQKVEFLVSFYNNEISEKSEIFDDQFSVERPDGSNFTLKIRSTKLEDSAMYFCASSAVADFYEQYFGPGTRLTVT.

The chain couples TRBV24-1 to TRBJ2-7, with D possibly being TRBD1 (6 bases). The V end lost 3 bases, the J end lost 0 bases, and 8 bases lay between the germline ends. The CDR3 runs 14 residues. The V gene's germline CDR1 is KGHDR and CDR2 SFDVKD. In nucleotides, the CDR3 is TGTGCCACCAGTGATAGGACAGACTCCTACGAGCAGTACTTC. Amino acid sequence: CATSDRTDSYEQYF.

The chain couples TRBV5-5 to TRBJ1-6; D unclear. The CDR3 has 14 residues. The germline V gene has CDR1 SGHKS and CDR2 YYEKEE (reference sequence). Trimming pared 5 bases from V and 7 bases from J, leaving 13 bases between. The CDR3 nucleotides are TGTGCCAGCAGTCTTACAGATCGCAATTCACCCCTCCACTTT. Translating it yields CASSLTDRNSPLHF.

This clonotype was counted ten times or more. V and J are TRBV20-1 and TRBJ2-7, with D unclear. CDR3 length equals 13 residues. The germline V and J ends were trimmed by 3 bases and 0 bases, with 9 bases remaining between them. Germline V gene lookup returns CDR1 DFQATT and CDR2 SNEGSKA (reference sequence). Written as DNA, the CDR3 is TGCAGTGCTAGGGTGGGGAACTCCTACGAGCAGTACTTC. It specifies CSARVGNSYEQYF.

This clonotype was detected ten times or more. This chain links TRBV12-5 with TRBJ1-1, with 9 positions matching TRBD1. The CDR3 is 16 residues long. Germline lookup yields CDR1 LGHNT and CDR2 FRNRAP. Losses at the gene ends were 7 bases for V and 1 base for J; bases not matched to a gene: 10. This CDR3 reads CASAPDRGRRNTEAFF. The CDR3 DNA is TGTGCTAGTGCCCCGGACAGGGGAAGGAGGAACACTGAAGCTTTCTTT.

This clonotype came up many times. The rearrangement uses TRBV11-2 and TRBJ2-3; 13 bases are shared with TRBD2. V gave up 5 bases and J gave up 6 bases; unmatched junction bases: 11. Per the germline V gene, CDR1 is SGHAT and CDR2 is FQNNGV. CDR3 length: 17 amino acids. This CDR3 reads CASSPPGLAGRVDTQYF. The CDR3 bases are TGTGCCAGCAGCCCACCGGGACTAGCGGGACGGGTGGATACGCAGTATTTT.

This clonotype has a count of ten or more. The chain carries TRBV11-3 and TRBJ2-1; tentative D call: TRBD2 (6 bases). There are 12 residues in the CDR3. Germline CDR1 and CDR2: SGHNT and YENEEA. V lost 0 bases and J 9 bases, leaving 6 bases between the germline ends. The CDR3 is CASSLEGGEQFF. The DNA for the CDR3 is TGTGCCAGCAGCTTAGAGGGGGGTGAGCAGTTCTTC.

This clonotype was observed many times. V usage is TRBV20-1 and J usage is TRBJ1-1; no clear D. CDR1 and CDR2 from the germline V gene are DFQATT and SNEGSKA (reference sequence). This CDR3 contains 15 residues. Trimming removed 4 bases from V and 10 bases from J, with 25 bases in between. The CDR3 region is CSATPRGQDHIGAFF. In DNA, the CDR3 is TGCAGTGCTACCCCCCGAGGTCAGGACCACATTGGAGCTTTCTTT.

This clonotype was counted ten times or more. V usage is TRBV5-6 and J usage is TRBJ1-2; possible D gene TRBD1, 6 bases. From germline, CDR1 is SGHDT and CDR2 YYEEEE. Trimming stripped 4 bases from V and 8 bases from J, with 18 bases between. This CDR3 has 14 residues. The chain's CDR3 is CASSPVEQGGGYTF. CDR3 in DNA: TGTGCCAGCAGCCCGGTAGAACAGGGTGGGGGCTACACCTTC.